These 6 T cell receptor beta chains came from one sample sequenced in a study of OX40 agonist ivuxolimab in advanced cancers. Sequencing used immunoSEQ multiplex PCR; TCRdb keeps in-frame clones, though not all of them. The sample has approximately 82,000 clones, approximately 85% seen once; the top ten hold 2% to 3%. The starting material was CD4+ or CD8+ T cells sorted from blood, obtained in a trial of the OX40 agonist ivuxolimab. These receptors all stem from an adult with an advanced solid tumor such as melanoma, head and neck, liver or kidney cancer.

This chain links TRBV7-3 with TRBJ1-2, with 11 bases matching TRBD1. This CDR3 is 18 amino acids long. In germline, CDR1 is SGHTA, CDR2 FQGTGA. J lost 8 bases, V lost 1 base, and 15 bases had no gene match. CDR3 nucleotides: TGTGCCAGCAGCTTAAACGGACAGGGGGCAGCCTCCCCCCGGGGCTACACCTTC. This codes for CASSLNGQGAASPRGYTF.

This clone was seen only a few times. The CDR3 loop reads CASSFQNTEAFF. The CDR3 coding sequence is TGTGCCAGCTCATTCCAGAACACTGAAGCTTTCTTT. V usage is TRBV18 and J usage is TRBJ1-1; D not certain. Deletions cut 5 bases from V and 1 base from J, with 5 bases between. The CDR3 consists of 12 residues. Germline V gene data show CDR1 as KGHSH and CDR2 as LQKENI. Full variable domain (rest looked up from reference TRBV18 and TRBJ1-1): NAGVMQNPRHLVRRRGQEARLRCSPMKGHSHVYWYRQLPEEGLKFMVYLQKENIIDESGMPKERFSAEFPKEGPSILRIQQVVRGDSAAYFCASSFQNTEAFFGQGTRLTVV.

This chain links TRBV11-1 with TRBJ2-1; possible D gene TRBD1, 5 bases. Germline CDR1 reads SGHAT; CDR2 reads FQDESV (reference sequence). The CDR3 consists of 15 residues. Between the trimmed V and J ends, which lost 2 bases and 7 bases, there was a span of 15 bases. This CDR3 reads CASSLFRGARNEQFF. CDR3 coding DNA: TGTGCCAGCAGCTTATTCCGTGGGGCGCGTAATGAGCAGTTCTTC.

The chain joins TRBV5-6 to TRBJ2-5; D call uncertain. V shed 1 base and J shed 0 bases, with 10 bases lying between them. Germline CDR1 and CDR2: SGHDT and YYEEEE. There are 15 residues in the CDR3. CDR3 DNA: TGTGCCAGCAGCTTGCGACGCTGGTACCAAGAGACCCAGTACTTC. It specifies CASSLRRWYQETQYF.

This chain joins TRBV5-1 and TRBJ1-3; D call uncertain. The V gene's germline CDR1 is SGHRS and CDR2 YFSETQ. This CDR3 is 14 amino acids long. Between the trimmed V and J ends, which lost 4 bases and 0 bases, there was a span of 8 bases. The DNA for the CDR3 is TGCGCCAGCAGCCCGGACTCCTCTGGAAACACCATATATTTT. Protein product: CASSPDSSGNTIYF. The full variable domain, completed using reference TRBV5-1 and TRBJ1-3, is KAGVTQTPRYLIKTRGQQVTLSCSPISGHRSVSWYQQTPGQGLQFLFEYFSETQRNKGNFPGRFSGRQFSNSRSEMNVSTLELGDSALYLCASSPDSSGNTIYFGEGSWLTVV.

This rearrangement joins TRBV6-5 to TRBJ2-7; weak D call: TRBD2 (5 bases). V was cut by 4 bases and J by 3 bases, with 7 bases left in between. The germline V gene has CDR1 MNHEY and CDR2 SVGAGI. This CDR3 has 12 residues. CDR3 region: CASSSAGYEQYF. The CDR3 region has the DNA TGTGCCAGCAGTTCTGCGGGCTACGAGCAGTACTTC.